This T cell receptor (beta chain) was identified in a study of T-cell reconstitution after alpha-beta-depleted transplantation in children. Study-level findings and limits: About two months after transplant, alpha-beta T cells reportedly came from several hundred expanded graft clones. After one year, T-cell counts and TCRbeta diversity mostly came from new T cells. Some patients owed their high day-60 TCRbeta diversity to surviving recipient T cells and thymic progenitors.

This clonotype was observed many times. The antigen is unknown. For TCRbeta, the library was prepared with unique molecular identifiers. Via MiXCR, TCRdb re-called the PCR reads, giving one row per CDR3 protein. The sample lists approximately 300,000 distinct CDR3 sequences, approximately 10% occurring once. The receptor comes from a male patient under 10 years old who had a stem cell transplant for chronic granulomatous disease, so the T cells may come from the graft donor. The starting material was peripheral blood, obtained 180 days after TCRalphabeta/CD19-depleted stem cell transplant.

The CDR3 region has the DNA TGTGCCAGCACATCCCATGAGCAGTTCTTC. This encodes CASTSHEQFF. This chain links TRBV12-3 or TRBV12-4 with TRBJ2-1; no definite D call. Trimming cost V 7 bases and J 8 bases, with 6 bases left between them. CDR3 length equals 10 residues.